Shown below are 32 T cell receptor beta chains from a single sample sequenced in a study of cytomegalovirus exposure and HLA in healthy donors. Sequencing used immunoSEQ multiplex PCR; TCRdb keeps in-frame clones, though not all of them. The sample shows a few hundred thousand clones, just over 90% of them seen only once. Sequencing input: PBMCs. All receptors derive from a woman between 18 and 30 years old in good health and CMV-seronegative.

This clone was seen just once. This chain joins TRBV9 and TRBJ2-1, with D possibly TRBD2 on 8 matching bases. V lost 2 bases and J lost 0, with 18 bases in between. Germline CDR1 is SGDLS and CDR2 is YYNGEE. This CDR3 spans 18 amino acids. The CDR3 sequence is CASSVRGIAGHSYNEQFF. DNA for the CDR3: TGTGCCAGCAGCGTCAGGGGGATAGCGGGGCACTCCTACAATGAGCAGTTCTTC.

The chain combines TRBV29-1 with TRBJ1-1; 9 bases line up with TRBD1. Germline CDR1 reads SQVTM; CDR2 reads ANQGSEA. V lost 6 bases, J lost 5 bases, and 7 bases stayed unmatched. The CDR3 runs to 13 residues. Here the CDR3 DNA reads TGCAGCGTCGCCGGGACAGGGAGTACTGAAGCTTTCTTT. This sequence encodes CSVAGTGSTEAFF.

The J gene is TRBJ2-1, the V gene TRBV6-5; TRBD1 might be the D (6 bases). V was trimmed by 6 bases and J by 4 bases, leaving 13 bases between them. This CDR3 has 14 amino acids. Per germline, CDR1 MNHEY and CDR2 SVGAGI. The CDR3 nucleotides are TGTGCCAGCAGCCACCCCAGGGGATACAATGAGCAGTTCTTC. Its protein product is CASSHPRGYNEQFF.

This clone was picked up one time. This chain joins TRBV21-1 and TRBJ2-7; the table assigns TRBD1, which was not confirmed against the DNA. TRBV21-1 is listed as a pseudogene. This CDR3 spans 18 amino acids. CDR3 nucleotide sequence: TGTGCCAGCCCAATCTTACGGGACAGCCAATTAACCACCTACGAGCAGTACTTC. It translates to CASPILRDSQLTTYEQYF.

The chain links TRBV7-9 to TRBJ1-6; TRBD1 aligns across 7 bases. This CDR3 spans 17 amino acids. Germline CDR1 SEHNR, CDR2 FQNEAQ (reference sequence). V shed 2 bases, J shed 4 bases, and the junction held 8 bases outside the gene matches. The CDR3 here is CASSLSRTGGYNSPLHF. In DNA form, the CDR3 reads TGTGCCAGCAGCTTATCCCGGACAGGAGGATATAATTCACCCCTCCACTTT.

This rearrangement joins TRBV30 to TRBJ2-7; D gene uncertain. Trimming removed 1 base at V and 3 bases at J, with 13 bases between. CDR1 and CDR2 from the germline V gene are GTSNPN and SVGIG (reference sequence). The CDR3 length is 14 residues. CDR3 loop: CAWSAPRPNYEQYF. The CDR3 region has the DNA TGTGCCTGGAGTGCCCCTAGACCAAACTACGAGCAGTACTTC.

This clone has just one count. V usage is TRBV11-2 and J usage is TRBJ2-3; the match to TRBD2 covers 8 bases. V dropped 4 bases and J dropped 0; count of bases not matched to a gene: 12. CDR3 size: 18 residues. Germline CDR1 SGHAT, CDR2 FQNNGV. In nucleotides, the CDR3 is TGTGCCAGCAGCTCCTTTGCGGGAGGACTTACTAGCACAGATACGCAGTATTTT. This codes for CASSSFAGGLTSTDTQYF.

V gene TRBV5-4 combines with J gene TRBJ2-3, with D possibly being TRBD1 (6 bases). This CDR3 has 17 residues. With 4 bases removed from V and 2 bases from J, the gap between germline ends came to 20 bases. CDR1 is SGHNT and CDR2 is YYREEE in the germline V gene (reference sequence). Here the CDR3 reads CASSLDAFGQYTDTQYF. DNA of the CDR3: TGTGCCAGCAGCCTGGACGCCTTCGGACAGTACACAGATACGCAGTATTTT.

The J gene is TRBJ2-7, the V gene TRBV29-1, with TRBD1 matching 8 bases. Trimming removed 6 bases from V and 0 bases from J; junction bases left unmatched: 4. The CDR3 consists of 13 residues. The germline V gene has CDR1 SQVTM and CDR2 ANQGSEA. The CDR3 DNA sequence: TGCAGCGTGAGGACAGGGAGCTCCTACGAGCAGTACTTC. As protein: CSVRTGSSYEQYF.

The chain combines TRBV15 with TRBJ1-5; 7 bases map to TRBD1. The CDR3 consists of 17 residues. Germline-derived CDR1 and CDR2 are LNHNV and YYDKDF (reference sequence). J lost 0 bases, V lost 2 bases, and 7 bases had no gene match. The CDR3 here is CATSRPTDRHSNQPQHF. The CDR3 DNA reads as TGTGCCACCAGCAGACCGACGGACAGGCATAGCAATCAGCCCCAGCATTTT.

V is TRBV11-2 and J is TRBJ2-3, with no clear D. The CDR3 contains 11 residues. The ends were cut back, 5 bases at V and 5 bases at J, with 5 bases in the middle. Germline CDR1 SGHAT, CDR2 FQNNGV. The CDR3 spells CASSPQDTQYF. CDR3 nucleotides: TGTGCCAGCAGCCCACAAGATACGCAGTATTTT.

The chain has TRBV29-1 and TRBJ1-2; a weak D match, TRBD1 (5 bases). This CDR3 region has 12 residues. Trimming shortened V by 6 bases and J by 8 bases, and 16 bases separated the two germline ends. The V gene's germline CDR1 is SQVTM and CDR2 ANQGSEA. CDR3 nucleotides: TGCAGCGTCGGCAGGGAGGGAGGCGGCTACACCTTC. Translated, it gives CSVGREGGGYTF.

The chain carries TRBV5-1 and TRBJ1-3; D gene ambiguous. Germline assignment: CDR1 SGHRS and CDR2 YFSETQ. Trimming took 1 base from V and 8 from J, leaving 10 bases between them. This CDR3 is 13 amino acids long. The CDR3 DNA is TGCGCCAGCAGCTTGTCGCAGCGGGACACCATATATTTT. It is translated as CASSLSQRDTIYF.

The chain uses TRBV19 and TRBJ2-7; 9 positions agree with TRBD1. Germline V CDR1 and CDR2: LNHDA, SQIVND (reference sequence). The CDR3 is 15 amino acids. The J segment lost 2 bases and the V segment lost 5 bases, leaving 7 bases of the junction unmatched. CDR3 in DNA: TGTGCCAGTAGTGCCGGGACAGGGACCCCCTACGAGCAGTACTTC. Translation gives CASSAGTGTPYEQYF.

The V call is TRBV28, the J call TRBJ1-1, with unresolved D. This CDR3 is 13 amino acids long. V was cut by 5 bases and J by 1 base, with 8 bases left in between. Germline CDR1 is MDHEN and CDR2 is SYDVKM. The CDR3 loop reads CASSPPGNTEAFF. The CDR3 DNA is TGTGCCAGCAGTCCCCCAGGGAACACTGAAGCTTTCTTT.

This CDR3 reads CSVDGGREKLFF. Written as DNA, the CDR3 is TGCAGCGTTGATGGCGGCCGAGAAAAACTGTTTTTT. The chain is built from TRBV29-1 and TRBJ1-4; D remains unclear. Trimming cost V 3 bases and J 8 bases, with 10 bases left between them. This CDR3 spans 12 amino acids. Germline lookup yields CDR1 SQVTM and CDR2 ANQGSEA.

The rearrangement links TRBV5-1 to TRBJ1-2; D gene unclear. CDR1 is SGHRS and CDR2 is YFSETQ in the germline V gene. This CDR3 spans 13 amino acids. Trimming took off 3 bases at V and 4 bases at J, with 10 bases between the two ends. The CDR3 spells CASSWVPGYGYTF. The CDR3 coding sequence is TGCGCCAGCAGCTGGGTTCCGGGCTATGGCTACACCTTC.

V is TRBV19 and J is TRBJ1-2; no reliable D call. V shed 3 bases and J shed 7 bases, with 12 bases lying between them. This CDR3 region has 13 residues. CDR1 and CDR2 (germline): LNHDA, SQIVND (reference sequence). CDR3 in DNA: TGTGCCAGTAGTATTGAGGGTCTTATTGGCTACACCTTC. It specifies CASSIEGLIGYTF. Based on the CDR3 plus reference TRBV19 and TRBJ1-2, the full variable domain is DGGITQSPKYLFRKEGQNVTLSCEQNLNHDAMYWYRQDPGQGLRLIYYSQIVNDFQKGDIAEGYSVSREKKESFPLTVTSAQKNPTAFYLCASSIEGLIGYTFGSGTRLTVV.

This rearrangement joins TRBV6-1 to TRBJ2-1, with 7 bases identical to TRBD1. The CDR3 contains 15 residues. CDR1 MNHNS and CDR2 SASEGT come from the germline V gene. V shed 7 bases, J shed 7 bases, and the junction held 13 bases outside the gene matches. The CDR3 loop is CASNQDRARGNEQFF. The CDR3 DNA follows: TGTGCCAGCAACCAAGACAGGGCTAGGGGAAATGAGCAGTTCTTC.

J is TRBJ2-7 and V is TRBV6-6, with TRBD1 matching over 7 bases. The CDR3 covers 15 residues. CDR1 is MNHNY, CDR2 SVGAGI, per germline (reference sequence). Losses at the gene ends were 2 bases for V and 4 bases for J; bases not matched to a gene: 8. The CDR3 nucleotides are TGTGCCAGCAGTTACGACAGGGAAGGATTTTACGAGCAGTACTTC. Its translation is CASSYDREGFYEQYF.

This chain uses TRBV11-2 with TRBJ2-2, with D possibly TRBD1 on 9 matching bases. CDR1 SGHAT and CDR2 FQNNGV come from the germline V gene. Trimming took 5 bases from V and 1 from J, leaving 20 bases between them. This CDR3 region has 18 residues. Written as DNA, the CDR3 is TGTGCCAGCAGCCCCCGGGGGGGGACAGGGTTGAACACCGGGGAGCTGTTTTTT. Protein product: CASSPRGGTGLNTGELFF.

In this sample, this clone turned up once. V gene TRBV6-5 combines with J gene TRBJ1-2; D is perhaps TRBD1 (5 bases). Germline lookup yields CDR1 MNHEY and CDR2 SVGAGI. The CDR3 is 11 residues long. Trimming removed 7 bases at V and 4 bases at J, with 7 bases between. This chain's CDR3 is CASTQGYGYTF. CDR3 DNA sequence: TGTGCCAGCACTCAGGGCTATGGCTACACCTTC.

Written as DNA, the CDR3 is TGTGCCAGTAGTCAGCGTCTTCGGGACGAGCAGTACTTC. It specifies CASSQRLRDEQYF. This chain uses TRBV19 with TRBJ2-7; D is unresolved. This CDR3 spans 13 amino acids. Germline-derived CDR1 and CDR2 are LNHDA and SQIVND (reference sequence). V was pared by 5 bases and J by 5 bases, with 13 bases between.

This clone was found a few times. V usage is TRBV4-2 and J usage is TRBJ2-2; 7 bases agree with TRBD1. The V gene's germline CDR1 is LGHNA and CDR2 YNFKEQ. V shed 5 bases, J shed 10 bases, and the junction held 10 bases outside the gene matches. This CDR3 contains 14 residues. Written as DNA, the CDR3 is TGTGCCAGCAGCTCCCAGACAGGGAAAGAGGAGCTGTTTTTT. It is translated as CASSSQTGKEELFF.

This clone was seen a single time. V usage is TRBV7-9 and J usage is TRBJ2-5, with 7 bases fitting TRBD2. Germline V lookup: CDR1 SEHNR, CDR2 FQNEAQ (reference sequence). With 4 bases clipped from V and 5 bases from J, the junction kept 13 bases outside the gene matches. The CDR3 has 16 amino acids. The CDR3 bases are TGTGCCAGCAGCTCCCAACATCTAGCGGCCACTGAGACCCAGTACTTC. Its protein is CASSSQHLAATETQYF.

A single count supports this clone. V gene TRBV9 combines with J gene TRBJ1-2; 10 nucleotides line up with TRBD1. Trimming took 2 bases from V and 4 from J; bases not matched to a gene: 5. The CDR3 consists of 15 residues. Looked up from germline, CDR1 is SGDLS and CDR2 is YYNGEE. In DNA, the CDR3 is TGTGCCAGCAGCGTGGGACAGGGGTACTCCTATGGCTACACCTTC. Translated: CASSVGQGYSYGYTF.

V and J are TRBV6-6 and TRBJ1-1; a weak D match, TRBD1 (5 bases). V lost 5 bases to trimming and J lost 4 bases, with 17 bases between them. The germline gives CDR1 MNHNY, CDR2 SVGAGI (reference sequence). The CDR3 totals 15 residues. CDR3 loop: CASSQEDTGGTEAFF. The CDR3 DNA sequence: TGTGCCAGCAGTCAGGAAGATACAGGCGGCACTGAAGCTTTCTTT.

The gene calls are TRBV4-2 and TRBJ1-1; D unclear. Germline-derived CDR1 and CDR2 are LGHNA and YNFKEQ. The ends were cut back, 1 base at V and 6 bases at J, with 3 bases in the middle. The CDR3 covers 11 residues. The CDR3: CASSQGAEAFF. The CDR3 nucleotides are TGTGCCAGCAGCCAAGGAGCTGAAGCTTTCTTT.

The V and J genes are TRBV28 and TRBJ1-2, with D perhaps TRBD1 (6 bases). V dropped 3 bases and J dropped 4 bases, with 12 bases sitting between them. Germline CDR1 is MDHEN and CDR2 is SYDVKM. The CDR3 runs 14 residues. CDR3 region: CASSFGGSIYGYTF. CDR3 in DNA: TGTGCCAGCAGTTTTGGGGGCAGCATCTATGGCTACACCTTC.

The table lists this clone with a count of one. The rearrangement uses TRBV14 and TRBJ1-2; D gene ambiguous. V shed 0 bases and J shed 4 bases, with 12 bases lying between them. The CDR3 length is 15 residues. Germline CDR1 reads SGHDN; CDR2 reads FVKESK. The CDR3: CASSQEGRFRYGYTF. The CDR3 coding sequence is TGTGCCAGCAGCCAAGAAGGCAGGTTTCGCTATGGCTACACCTTC.

The CDR3 bases are TGTGCCAGCAGTCCGAATCACGGACTTAGCGGCTACACCTTC. Amino acids: CASSPNHGLSGYTF. V and J are TRBV27 and TRBJ1-2, with D unresolved. Trimming shortened V by 5 bases and J by 8 bases, and 18 bases separated the two germline ends. Germline V CDR1 and CDR2: MNHEY, SMNVEV (reference sequence). The CDR3 length is 14 residues.

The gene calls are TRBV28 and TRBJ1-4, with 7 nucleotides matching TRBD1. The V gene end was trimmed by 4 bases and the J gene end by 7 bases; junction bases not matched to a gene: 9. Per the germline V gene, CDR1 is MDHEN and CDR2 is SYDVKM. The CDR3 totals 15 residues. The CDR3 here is CASSSPTGIGEKLFF. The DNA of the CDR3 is TGTGCCAGCAGTTCCCCGACAGGGATAGGTGAAAAACTGTTTTTT.